The T cell receptor (beta chain) described here comes from a study of T cell responses to AZD1222 COVID-19 vaccine. Repertoires were generated with immunoSEQ multiplex PCR, while TCRdb's copy carries only in-frame clones and drops some. The profile covers around 170,000 clones, with about 91% appearing a single time and around a tenth taken by the ten largest. CDR3 length: 15 residues. Losses at the gene ends were 1 base for V and 4 bases for J; bases not matched to a gene: 5. Germline CDR1 is LNHNV and CDR2 is YYDKDF (reference sequence). Specimen: peripheral blood, collected 28 days after the second AZD1222 dose. This chain connects TRBV15 to TRBJ1-2; 8 positions agree with TRBD1. The receptor comes from an adult who received the AZD1222 COVID-19 vaccine. CDR3 in amino acids: CATSRVDRASYGYTF. For the CDR3, the DNA is TGTGCCACCAGCAGAGTGGACAGGGCGAGCTATGGCTACACCTTC.